The TCR beta chain described here comes from a study of cytomegalovirus exposure and HLA in healthy donors. The PCR had 60 Vbeta and 13 Jbeta primers. Methods used by the authors: About 10 million of 80 million or so unique TCR beta chains were shared, per a later count. Using immunoSEQ multiplex PCR, the repertoire was profiled, and TCRdb retains in-frame clones only, with some absent. V and J calls and clone size are given by that table; D and trimming were obtained from the DNA. The sample lists about 200,000 clones; 82% were seen once. Study-wide results and limits: Analyses of presence/absence relied on an assumption of roughly uniform sequencing depth across donors. TCR beta sequences reportedly predicted most subjects' HLA-A and HLA-B alleles accurately. Later on, an analysis tied over 15,000 TCR beta sequences to HLA alleles at 0.05 false discovery rate.

As regards this clone: The antigen remains undetermined.

The receptor's source is a man in his forties in good health and CMV-seropositive. The sequenced material came from PBMCs.

The CDR3 DNA follows: TGTGCCAGTAGTATGTTGGATGCAGGTTCCCACAATGAGCAGTTCTTC. Its translation is CASSMLDAGSHNEQFF. The V gene is TRBV19, the J gene TRBJ2-1; D uncertain. Trimming cost V 3 bases and J 5 bases, with 17 bases left between them. The CDR3 has 16 residues. Germline V gene lookup returns CDR1 LNHDA and CDR2 SQIVND (reference sequence).